This passage covers 2 T cell receptor beta chains from one sample sequenced in a study of cytomegalovirus exposure and HLA in healthy donors. The PCR employed 60 Vbeta primers together with 13 Jbeta primers. The method was immunoSEQ multiplex PCR; TCRdb's version includes in-frame clones alone and lacks a portion of them. The sample holds around 150,000 clones, roughly 77% seen once. The sample was PBMCs. These receptors originate from a human donor in good health.

The chain uses TRBV4-1 and TRBJ1-5, with 7 nucleotides matching TRBD1. CDR3 length: 14 amino acids. Per the germline V gene, CDR1 is MGHRA and CDR2 is YSYEKL. Trimming removed 4 bases from V and 2 bases from J; junction bases left unmatched: 2. Here the CDR3 DNA reads TGCGCCAGCAGCCTAGGGGGCGGCAATCAGCCCCAGCATTTT. Amino acid sequence: CASSLGGGNQPQHF.

The chain links TRBV7-6 to TRBJ2-3; 7 positions match TRBD1. Germline trimming cut 0 bases from V and 4 bases from J; bases unmatched to any gene: 10. The CDR3 runs 17 residues. Per the germline V gene, CDR1 is SGHVS and CDR2 is FNYEAQ. CDR3 amino acids: CASSLALPGGYADTQYF. The CDR3 nucleotides are TGTGCCAGCAGCTTAGCTTTACCAGGGGGTTATGCAGATACGCAGTATTTT.